A selection of T cell receptor beta chains follows, all from one sample in a study of tumor and adjacent non-tumor tissue in lung cancer. TCRdb reanalysed the multiplex PCR reads using MiXCR and keeps one entry per CDR3 protein. The sample yields about 200,000 distinct CDR3 sequences, 70% to 75% seen once. Source material: lung tumor tissue. These receptors all come from a man in his 60s with non-small cell lung cancer. Each CDR3 is given with its conserved first and last residue. The D gene is left open where the match is weak. Not all rows give a size; the values are once, few, many and, for expanded clones, a class.

v_gene	j_gene	abundance	d_gene	CDR3nt	CDR3aa
TRBV4-3	TRBJ1-6	many	.	TGCGCCAGCAGCCAATCACAGAGCTCCTATAATTCACCCCTCCACTTT	CASSQSQSSYNSPLHF
TRBV6-5	TRBJ2-5	.	.	TGTGTCAGCAGTGATACTGGGATCGCGGGGGCCCACTACTTC	CVSSDTGIAGAHYF
TRBV20-1	TRBJ2-3	.	TRBD2	TGCAGTGCTAGAGTCCCGAGGCTAGCGGGGGGCGGGGCAGATACGCAGTATTTT	CSARVPRLAGGGADTQYF
TRBV20-1	TRBJ1-5	.	.	TGCAGTACTAGAGAGGGACGGGAGAATCTGCCCCAGCATTTT	CSTREGRENLPQHF
TRBV6-5	TRBJ2-3	.	TRBD2	TGTGCCAGCAGGGTGGGACTAGCGACAGATACGAAGTATTTT	CASRVGLATDTKYF
TRBV24-1	TRBJ2-1	.	.	TGTGCCACCAGTGAAATAGGATCCTACGATGAGCAGTTCTTC	CATSEIGSYDEQFF
TRBV11-2	TRBJ1-2	.	.	TGTTTCAGCAGCTTATTGGGGCGGGGAGACACCTTC	CFSSLLGRGDTF
TRBV11-2	TRBJ2-1	.	.	TGTGCCAGCAGCTTAAATCTCTCGTCTGGCGCTGAGCAGTGCTTC	CASSLNLSSGAEQCF
TRBV6-1	TRBJ1-5	.	TRBD1	TGTGGCAGCAGTTCGGACAGGGTAGGGAATCAGTCCCAACATTTT	CGSSSDRVGNQSQHF
TRBV5-5	TRBJ2-2	.	.	TGTGCCAGCAGCCGAGGCGGGGTGGACACCGGGGAGCTGTTTTTT	CASSRGGVDTGELFF
TRBV29-1	TRBJ1-4	.	.	TGCAGCCTTCTAACTAATGAAAAACTGTTTTTT	CSLLTNEKLFF
TRBV4-2	TRBJ2-5	medium-sized	TRBD2	TGTGCCAGCAGCCAACCTGGCACTAGCGAAGAGACCCAGTACTTC	CASSQPGTSEETQYF
TRBV12-3/TRBV12-4	TRBJ1-1	.	.	TGTGCCAGCAGTCGACTGGGCGGCACTGAAGCTTTCTTT	CASSRLGGTEAFF
TRBV4-2	TRBJ2-3	few	TRBD1	TGTGTCAGCAGCCAAGAAAGGGGACAGGGCCGTGGTACGCAGTATTTT	CVSSQERGQGRGTQYF
TRBV11-3	TRBJ1-2	few	.	TGTGCCAGCAGCTCGGACAGAAACTATGGCTACACCTTC	CASSSDRNYGYTF
TRBV6-1	TRBJ2-3	.	.	TGTGCCTGTAGCGTCCTGGGTAGGCGGGGCGGCACAGATACGCAGTATTTT	CACSVLGRRGGTDTQYF
TRBV7-9	TRBJ2-1	.	TRBD2	TGTGCCAGCAGCTTAGCCCAGGGACTACTAGATTTTTACAATGAGCAGTTCTTC	CASSLAQGLLDFYNEQFF
TRBV20-1	TRBJ1-2	.	.	TGCAGTGCTTTTTCGAGACGGGGGGCGTTTGGCTACACCTTC	CSAFSRRGAFGYTF
TRBV11-2	TRBJ2-1	.	.	TGTGGGAGCAGCTTAGATCCGTCCTACAATGAGCAGTTCTTC	CGSSLDPSYNEQFF
TRBV11-2	TRBJ2-1	.	.	TGTGCCAACAGCTCTGGGATAGACTCCTACAATGAGCAGTTCTTC	CANSSGIDSYNEQFF
TRBV20-1	TRBJ1-1	.	.	TGCAGCGCTAGAGGCCCCAAAGGTACTGAAGCTTTCTTT	CSARGPKGTEAFF
TRBV6-6	TRBJ1-4	.	.	TGTGCCAGCAGTTACCCCGAAGGGATATTTCAGGAAAAACTGTTTTTT	CASSYPEGIFQEKLFF
TRBV20-1	TRBJ1-5	.	TRBD1	TGCAGTGCTAGACATTTATCGACAGGGTTCGATCGGCCCCGGCATTTT	CSARHLSTGFDRPRHF
TRBV11-2	TRBJ2-2	.	TRBD2	TGTGCCAGTAGCACCCCACTAGCGGGGGGGCCCCGGGAGCTGTTTTTT	CASSTPLAGGPRELFF
TRBV7-9	TRBJ2-3	.	.	TGTGCCAGCAGTTTAGGGGCAACTAGCACAGATACGCAGTATTTT	CASSLGATSTDTQYF
TRBV6-5	TRBJ2-1	.	TRBD2	TGTGCCATCCGTAGCGGGGCTCACAACAATGAGCAGTTTTTC	CAIRSGAHNNEQFF
TRBV28	TRBJ1-2	.	.	TGTGCCAGCAGTTTCCCCCGGATCTATGGCTACACCTTC	CASSFPRIYGYTF